This is a list of T cell receptor beta chains from one sample in a study of T cell responses to AZD1222 COVID-19 vaccine. The repertoire was sequenced with immunoSEQ multiplex PCR; TCRdb's copy has only in-frame clones and lacks some. The table has 150,000 to 180,000 clones, about 87% seen once. The sequences come from peripheral blood, collected on day 0 of AZD1222 vaccination. The receptors were gathered from an adult in good health. Both conserved end residues are part of each CDR3. Each record gives: V gene, clone size, D gene, J gene, CDR3 DNA, CDR3 protein. The D gene is left open where the match is weak. A clone size is listed for some rows: how often the clone was seen (once, few, many), or a class if it is expanded.

TRBV14,once,.,TRBJ2-1,TGTGCCAGCAGCCAAGCGTCAGTATACAATGAGCAGTTCTTC,CASSQASVYNEQFF
TRBV27,.,.,TRBJ1-5,TGTGCCGCCCCCCCACCCAAAACGGGTCAGCCCCAGCATTTT,CAAPPPKTGQPQHF
TRBV27,.,.,TRBJ1-2,TGTGCCAGCAGTTTCCCGGGGGCTGATGGCTACACCTTC,CASSFPGADGYTF
TRBV7-2,.,.,TRBJ1-4,TGTGCCAGCAGCTTAGAAAGGGGACAAAAACTGTTTTTT,CASSLERGQKLFF
TRBV3-1/TRBV3-2,once,.,TRBJ1-2,TGTGCCAGCAGCCAGCGGACGGGTGGCTACACCTTC,CASSQRTGGYTF
TRBV11-2,.,TRBD2,TRBJ2-2,TGTGCCAGCAGCTTCCCCACAGCGGGGGGTTTCGGGGAGCTGTTTTTT,CASSFPTAGGFGELFF
TRBV3-1/TRBV3-2,.,.,TRBJ1-1,TGTGCCAGCAGCCATAACAGGGACACTGAAGCTTTCTTT,CASSHNRDTEAFF
TRBV18,.,TRBD1,TRBJ1-2,TGTGCCAGCTCATCACAGGGGGGCTATGGCTACACCTTC,CASSSQGGYGYTF
TRBV19,.,TRBD1,TRBJ1-1,TGTGCCAGTAGTATGCGGGACAGGGAAGCTTTCTTT,CASSMRDREAFF
TRBV6-5,.,TRBD2,TRBJ2-1,TGTGCCAGCAGAAGGACTAGCGGGACGGATGAGCAGTTCTTC,CASRRTSGTDEQFF
TRBV14,.,.,TRBJ2-7,TGTGCCAGCAGCCAATATGCAAACTACGAGCAGTACTTC,CASSQYANYEQYF
TRBV7-2,.,TRBD2,TRBJ2-7,TGTGCCAGCAGCCTCGGACTAGCCCGCTACGAGCAGTACTTC,CASSLGLARYEQYF
TRBV5-1,.,TRBD1,TRBJ2-5,TGCGCCAGCACCCAGGGGGCTATGTACCAAGAGACCCAGTACTTC,CASTQGAMYQETQYF
TRBV5-8,.,TRBD1,TRBJ1-2,TGTGCCAGCAGCCCTCTACGAGGACAGGTTCTCGGGTATGGCTACACCTTC,CASSPLRGQVLGYGYTF